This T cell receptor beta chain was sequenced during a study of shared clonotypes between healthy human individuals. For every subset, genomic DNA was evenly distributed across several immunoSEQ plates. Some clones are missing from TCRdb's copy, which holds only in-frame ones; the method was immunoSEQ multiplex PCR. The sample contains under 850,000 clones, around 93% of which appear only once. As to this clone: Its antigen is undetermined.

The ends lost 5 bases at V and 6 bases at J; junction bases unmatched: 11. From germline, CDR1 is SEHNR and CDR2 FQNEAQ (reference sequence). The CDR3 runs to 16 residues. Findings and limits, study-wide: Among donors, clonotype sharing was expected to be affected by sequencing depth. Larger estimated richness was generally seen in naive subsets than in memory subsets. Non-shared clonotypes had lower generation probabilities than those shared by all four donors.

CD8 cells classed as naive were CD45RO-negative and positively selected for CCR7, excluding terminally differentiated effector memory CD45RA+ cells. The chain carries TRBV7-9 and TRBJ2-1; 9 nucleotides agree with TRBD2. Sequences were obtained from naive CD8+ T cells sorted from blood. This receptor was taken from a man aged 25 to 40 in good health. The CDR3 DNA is TGTGCCAGCAGCCCAGAGGGTAGCGGGAGCCGCAATGAGCAGTTCTTC. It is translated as CASSPEGSGSRNEQFF. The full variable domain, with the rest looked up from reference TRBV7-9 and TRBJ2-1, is DTGVSQNPRHKITKRGQNVTFRCDPISEHNRLYWYRQTLGQGPEFLTYFQNEAQLEKSRLLSDRFSAERPKGSFSTLEIQRTEQGDSAMYLCASSPEGSGSRNEQFFGPGTRLTVL.